The rows below give T cell receptor beta chains drawn from one sample of a study of T cell changes during pregnancy in multiple sclerosis. TCRdb keeps only in-frame clones here, not all; method: immunoSEQ multiplex PCR. The data hold approximately 22,000 clones, with about 85% observed a single time. The starting material was CD8+ T cells from peripheral blood mononuclear cells, obtained in the first trimester of pregnancy. These receptors were obtained from a female donor in good health, enrolled as a control in a pregnancy study. The CDR3 runs from the conserved cysteine through the conserved F or W. A D gene is named only where the DNA matches it firmly. Clone size is not always given. Where it is, it says once, few, many or a class for expanded clones.

j_gene	abundance	d_gene	v_gene	CDR3aa	CDR3nt
TRBJ1-1	NA	NA	TRBV19	CASSIGRGSPTEAFF	TGTGCCAGTAGTATAGGAAGAGGGAGCCCCACTGAAGCTTTCTTT
TRBJ1-1	NA	NA	TRBV28	CASSSRSMNTEAFF	TGTGCCAGCAGTTCCAGGTCCATGAACACTGAAGCTTTCTTT
TRBJ2-1	NA	NA	TRBV7-9	CASSLRRGEFNEQFF	TGTGCCAGCAGCTTAAGGAGGGGAGAATTCAATGAGCAGTTCTTC
TRBJ1-6	NA	NA	TRBV4-2	CASSQERGSSSPLHF	TGTGCCAGCAGCCAAGAAAGGGGCAGTAGCTCACCCCTCCACTTT
TRBJ1-2	NA	TRBD1	TRBV9	CASSVSGTGYGYTF	TGTGCCAGCAGCGTTAGCGGGACAGGGTATGGCTACACCTTC
TRBJ1-4	NA	NA	TRBV7-8	CASSFGGREESPFF	TGTGCCAGCAGCTTCGGGGGGAGGGAGGAGAGCCCGTTTTTT
TRBJ1-5	once	NA	TRBV2	CASSVNGGRIFNQPQHF	TGTGCCAGCAGTGTTAACGGGGGGCGAATTTTTAATCAGCCCCAGCATTTT
TRBJ2-6	NA	NA	TRBV5-4	CASSLPFSGANVLTF	TGTGCCAGCAGCTTGCCCTTCTCTGGGGCCAACGTCCTGACTTTC
TRBJ2-5	once	TRBD2	TRBV2	CASSAITSGGPTKGTQYF	TGTGCCAGCAGTGCGATCACTAGCGGGGGCCCAACAAAGGGGACCCAGTACTTC
TRBJ2-2	NA	NA	TRBV15	CATSILALTGELFF	TGTGCCACCAGCATACTAGCTCTAACCGGGGAGCTGTTTTTT
TRBJ1-1	NA	TRBD1	TRBV18	CASSPTDREVPEAFF	TGTGCCAGCTCACCAACGGACAGGGAGGTCCCTGAAGCTTTCTTT
TRBJ1-1	NA	NA	TRBV5-1	CASSLVQDTEAFF	TGCGCCAGCAGCTTGGTGCAGGACACTGAAGCTTTCTTT
TRBJ2-1	NA	NA	TRBV6-5	CASSYSESSSYNEQFF	TGTGCCAGCAGTTACTCGGAGTCTTCCTCCTACAATGAGCAGTTCTTC
TRBJ2-7	NA	TRBD1	TRBV27	CASGQDRGISYEQYF	TGTGCCAGCGGCCAGGACAGGGGGATTTCCTACGAGCAGTACTTC
TRBJ1-6	NA	TRBD1	TRBV4-2	CASSQEAGGDSPLHF	TGTGCCAGCAGCCAAGAGGCAGGGGGCGACTCACCCCTCCACTTT